Each of the 12 T cell receptor beta chains below was sequenced from the same sample in a study of response to subunit inactivated influenza vaccine listed by TCRdb under 2018. The method behind the library was RT-PCR. The sequencer listed for this sample is Illumina HiSeq 2500. TCRdb passed the public sequencing reads through fastp at Q25 and MiXCR, retaining productive beta sequences. Here each entry gathers all rows of one CDR3 protein and keeps the most common genes and DNA. The sample table holds about 780,000 distinct CDR3 sequences, of which approximately 18% were seen once. Roughly a tenth of the sample goes to the ten largest clones. The sequencing used PBMCs from blood, collected roughly 5 days after vaccination. All receptors derive from a man aged 45 to 65 who received an inactivated influenza vaccine. Donor details come from another sample of the same person, matched by shared clones.

The table lists this clonotype with a few counts. In DNA form, the CDR3 reads TGTGCCAGCATCAGGACAGGGCGAGTGACCACAGATACGCAGTATTTT. Translation gives CASIRTGRVTTDTQYF. The chain links TRBV27 to TRBJ2-3; TRBD1 matches at 8 bases. This CDR3 is 16 amino acids long. The germline gives CDR1 MNHEY, CDR2 SMNVEV (reference sequence). The ends lost 7 bases at V and 2 bases at J; junction bases unmatched: 11.

The table lists this clonotype with a few counts. The chain links TRBV6-2 or TRBV6-3 to TRBJ1-5; 7 bases are a match to TRBD1. The CDR3 contains 15 residues. Trimming cost V 4 bases and J 4 bases; bases outside gene matches: 7. Germline CDR1 MNHEY, CDR2 SVGEGT. CDR3 in amino acids: CASSWDRKLNQPQHF. For the CDR3, the DNA is TGTGCCAGCAGTTGGGACAGAAAATTAAATCAGCCCCAGCATTTT.

The chain employs TRBV28 and TRBJ2-6, with a weak D call TRBD1 (6 bases). Germline V lookup: CDR1 MDHEN, CDR2 SYDVKM. Trimming pared 6 bases from V and 0 bases from J, leaving 12 bases between. This CDR3 has 16 residues. CDR3 region: CASRRTGRSGANVLTF. In DNA, the CDR3 is TGTGCCAGCAGGCGAACAGGGCGCTCTGGGGCCAACGTCCTGACTTTC.

The J gene is TRBJ2-7, the V gene TRBV18; TRBD1 might be the D (5 bases). The CDR3 covers 14 residues. CDR1 and CDR2 (germline): KGHSH, LQKENI. Trimming pared 3 bases from V and 2 bases from J, leaving 11 bases between. The CDR3 nucleotides read TGTGCCAGCTCACCTCCGACAGAGACCTACGAGCAGTACTTC. It specifies CASSPPTETYEQYF.

This sequence joins TRBV27 and TRBJ2-1; D ambiguous. The CDR3 is made up of 12 amino acids. CDR1 and CDR2 (germline): MNHEY, SMNVEV (reference sequence). V was pared by 3 bases and J by 15 bases, with 15 bases between. In nucleotides, the CDR3 is TGTGCCAGCAGTTTGGGCAGGATCGGTTGGTTCTTC. It specifies CASSLGRIGWFF.

This clonotype appeared a few times. This chain links TRBV14 with TRBJ1-2, with 7 bases fitting TRBD1. CDR3 size: 15 residues. Trimming at V came to 3 bases and at J to 5 bases, leaving 9 bases not matched to a gene. CDR1 is SGHDN and CDR2 is FVKESK in the germline V gene. CDR3 in amino acids: CASSHWDSGNYGYTF. The DNA of the CDR3 is TGTGCCAGCAGCCACTGGGACAGCGGCAATTATGGCTACACCTTC.

This clonotype was seen more than once but under ten times. The rearrangement uses TRBV12-3 or TRBV12-4 and TRBJ2-5, with D maybe TRBD1 (5 bases). Trimming cost V 1 base and J 0 bases, with 12 bases left between them. CDR3 size: 16 residues. The CDR3 loop is CASSLVPGPYQETQYF. Here the CDR3 DNA reads TGTGCCAGCAGTTTAGTACCAGGGCCCTACCAAGAGACCCAGTACTTC.

This clonotype was counted between two and nine times. The rearrangement uses TRBV6-1 and TRBJ2-4; 9 positions agree with TRBD1. The V gene's germline CDR1 is MNHNS and CDR2 SASEGT. The CDR3 spans 13 residues. The J segment lost 7 bases and the V segment lost 6 bases, leaving 4 bases of the junction unmatched. DNA for the CDR3: TGTGCCAGCAGCAGGGACAGGGAGAACATTCAGTACTTC. Translating it yields CASSRDRENIQYF.

The rearrangement links TRBV20-1 to TRBJ2-2, with 10 bases aligning to TRBD2. Germline V gene data show CDR1 as DFQATT and CDR2 as SNEGSKA (reference sequence). This CDR3 has 14 amino acids. The ends lost 5 bases at V and 4 bases at J; junction bases unmatched: 4. CDR3 region: CSAYSGGFTGELFF. In DNA form, the CDR3 reads TGCAGTGCTTATAGCGGGGGGTTCACCGGGGAGCTGTTTTTT.

This chain joins TRBV20-1 and TRBJ1-4; D gene uncertain. Trimming cost V 0 bases and J 8 bases, with 10 bases left between them. The CDR3 is made up of 13 amino acids. The germline V gene has CDR1 DFQATT and CDR2 SNEGSKA (reference sequence). The CDR3, as DNA: TGCAGTGCTAGAGATCCGGCCAGGGAAAAACTGTTTTTT. Protein product: CSARDPAREKLFF.

This clonotype was observed a few times. V and J are TRBV5-1 and TRBJ1-5, with 8 bases that match TRBD1. Looked up from germline, CDR1 is SGHRS and CDR2 is YFSETQ. The CDR3 runs 13 residues. V shed 5 bases and J 4 bases; nucleotides not matched to a gene: 2. The CDR3 region has the DNA TGCGCCAGCAGGACAGGGGCAAATCAGCCCCAGCATTTT. It yields the protein CASRTGANQPQHF.

The table lists this clonotype with many counts. This chain uses TRBV28 with TRBJ1-6, with D possibly TRBD1 on 6 matching bases. The V gene's germline CDR1 is MDHEN and CDR2 SYDVKM. V was pared by 3 bases and J by 5 bases, with 8 bases between. This CDR3 is 14 amino acids long. CDR3 nucleotide sequence: TGTGCCAGCAGTTTTAGGGGGAATAATTCACCCCTCCACTTT. Protein product: CASSFRGNNSPLHF.